These 13 T cell receptor beta chains were all obtained from the same sample, sequenced in a study of long-term antiretroviral therapy in people with HIV. The immunoSEQ assay was v3.0, run at survey level. Measured with immunoSEQ multiplex PCR; TCRdb has only the in-frame clones, and not every one. The repertoire holds tens of thousands of clones, with around four fifths as singletons. The material sequenced was unsorted PBMCs, taken 1.9 years after starting antiretroviral therapy. These receptors came from a woman aged 45-65 years with HIV.

This chain uses TRBV7-2 with TRBJ2-3; 11 nucleotides align to TRBD2. V gave up 3 bases and J gave up 3 bases; unmatched junction bases: 5. Germline V gene sequence: CDR1 SGHTA, CDR2 FQGNSA. The CDR3 runs to 16 residues. The CDR3 DNA reads as TGTGCCAGCAGCTTTAGCGGGGGGGCCACGACAGATACGCAGTATTTT. Amino acids: CASSFSGGATTDTQYF.

This clone came up once. V and J are TRBV4-3 and TRBJ1-1; TRBD1 might be the D (6 bases). Trimming stripped 3 bases from V and 5 bases from J, with 13 bases between. Germline CDR1 reads LGHNA; CDR2 reads YSLEER. The CDR3 has 14 residues. The CDR3 sequence is CASSQQQGLTEAFF. Written as DNA, the CDR3 is TGCGCCAGCAGCCAGCAACAGGGCTTAACTGAAGCTTTCTTT.

The J gene is TRBJ2-7, the V gene TRBV4-3; D gene uncertain. The CDR3 is 15 residues long. V gave up 1 base and J gave up 2 bases, with 12 bases separating them. Germline CDR1 is LGHNA and CDR2 is YSLEER. The CDR3 DNA reads TGCGCCAGCAGCCAAGGAGCTGGGCAGACCTACGAGCAGTACTTC. Translation: CASSQGAGQTYEQYF.

The DNA of the CDR3 is TGTGCCAGCAGCCCCTACCCGAAGGGTCCTAGCTCCTACGAGCAGTACTTC. Translating it yields CASSPYPKGPSSYEQYF. The V gene is TRBV7-9, the J gene TRBJ2-7; D unclear. Trimming removed 5 bases from V and 0 bases from J, with 20 bases in between. CDR3 size: 17 residues. Germline V gives CDR1 SEHNR, CDR2 FQNEAQ (reference sequence). Filled out from reference TRBV7-9 and TRBJ2-7, the complete variable domain reads DTGVSQNPRHKITKRGQNVTFRCDPISEHNRLYWYRQTLGQGPEFLTYFQNEAQLEKSRLLSDRFSAERPKGSFSTLEIQRTEQGDSAMYLCASSPYPKGPSSYEQYFGPGTRLTVT.

Worth noting for this clone: A read error may produce the germline difference seen at one junction end. The chain couples TRBV5-4 to TRBJ1-2; D perhaps matches TRBD1 (5 bases). Germline V gene data show CDR1 as SGHNT and CDR2 as YYREEE (reference sequence). The CDR3 extends over 14 amino acids. As DNA, the CDR3 is TGTGCCAGCAGCTCGGGGGGTTGGGAGGGTGGCCACACCTTC. Its translation: CASSSGGWEGGHTF.

DNA for the CDR3: TGTGCCAGCAGGAACCAGGGGGGTAGGTATGGCTACACCTTC. This encodes CASRNQGGRYGYTF. The chain combines TRBV6-1 with TRBJ1-2; 7 bases are a match to TRBD1. With V trimmed by 6 bases and J by 5 bases, 9 bases remained unmatched. Germline-derived CDR1 and CDR2 are MNHNS and SASEGT. CDR3 size: 14 residues.

The rearrangement joins TRBV7-9 to TRBJ1-1; D is perhaps TRBD1 (6 bases). CDR1 is SEHNR, CDR2 FQNEAQ, per germline (reference sequence). CDR3 length equals 15 residues. The V end was cut by 1 base, the J end by 3 bases, with 12 bases between. The CDR3 region is CASSLDRVRDTEAFF. The CDR3 nucleotides read TGTGCCAGCAGCTTAGACAGGGTAAGGGACACTGAAGCTTTCTTT. Full variable domain (remainder filled in from reference TRBV7-9 and TRBJ1-1): DTGVSQNPRHKITKRGQNVTFRCDPISEHNRLYWYRQTLGQGPEFLTYFQNEAQLEKSRLLSDRFSAERPKGSFSTLEIQRTEQGDSAMYLCASSLDRVRDTEAFFGQGTRLTVV.

A few counts support this clone. The chain combines TRBV6-5 with TRBJ1-6; 11 nucleotides match TRBD1. Germline values: CDR1 MNHEY, CDR2 SVGAGI. The CDR3 length is 15 residues. V gave up 8 bases and J gave up 10 bases; unmatched junction bases: 10. In nucleotides, the CDR3 is TGTGCCAGCTCCCGGTGGGGGACAGGGGGATCACCCCTCCACTTT. Its protein is CASSRWGTGGSPLHF.

A few counts support this clone. The chain carries TRBV11-2 and TRBJ2-3, with 7 bases identical to TRBD2. The CDR3 sequence is 15 residues long. Germline values: CDR1 SGHAT, CDR2 FQNNGV. V lost 1 base, J lost 2 bases, and 3 bases stayed unmatched. CDR3 region: CASSLGGGFTDTQYF. As DNA, the CDR3 is TGTGCCAGCAGCTTAGGCGGGGGATTCACAGATACGCAGTATTTT. Filled out from reference TRBV11-2 and TRBJ2-3, the complete variable domain reads EAGVAQSPRYKIIEKRQSVAFWCNPISGHATLYWYQQILGQGPKLLIQFQNNGVVDDSQLPKDRFSAERLKGVDSTLKIQPAKLEDSAVYLCASSLGGGFTDTQYFGPGTRLTVL.

This clone appeared a single time. The chain recombines TRBV9 with TRBJ1-2; D is ambiguous. This CDR3 has 16 amino acids. CDR1 is SGDLS, CDR2 YYNGEE, per germline. V was cut by 3 bases and J by 8 bases, with 23 bases left in between. This CDR3 reads CASSAPSSMGLEGYTF. CDR3 nucleotide sequence: TGTGCCAGCAGCGCCCCTTCGTCTATGGGGTTAGAGGGCTACACCTTC.

The V and J genes are TRBV6-5 and TRBJ2-5; TRBD1 agrees at 11 bases. Germline CDR1 MNHEY, CDR2 SVGAGI. This CDR3 is 14 amino acids long. V was pared by 5 bases and J by 4 bases, with 3 bases of the junction left unmatched. CDR3 amino acids: CASSRTGGAETQYF. In nucleotides, the CDR3 is TGTGCCAGCAGTCGGACAGGGGGCGCAGAGACCCAGTACTTC.

V and J are TRBV25-1 and TRBJ2-1; 9 bases are a match to TRBD2. The trim removed 1 base at V and 7 bases at J, leaving 2 bases unmatched. The CDR3 is 14 amino acids. The germline gives CDR1 MGHDK, CDR2 SYGVNS. CDR3 in amino acids: CASSEWRGGNEQFF. CDR3 DNA sequence: TGTGCCAGCAGTGAATGGCGGGGGGGGAATGAGCAGTTCTTC.

This clone is labeled as medium-sized. The chain carries TRBV5-1 and TRBJ2-2; D is undetermined. Germline V lookup: CDR1 SGHRS, CDR2 YFSETQ. Trimming removed 0 bases at V and 3 bases at J, with 6 bases between. CDR3 size: 14 residues. CDR3 amino acids: CASSLEPYTGELFF. DNA of the CDR3: TGCGCCAGCAGCTTGGAACCGTACACCGGGGAGCTGTTTTTT.